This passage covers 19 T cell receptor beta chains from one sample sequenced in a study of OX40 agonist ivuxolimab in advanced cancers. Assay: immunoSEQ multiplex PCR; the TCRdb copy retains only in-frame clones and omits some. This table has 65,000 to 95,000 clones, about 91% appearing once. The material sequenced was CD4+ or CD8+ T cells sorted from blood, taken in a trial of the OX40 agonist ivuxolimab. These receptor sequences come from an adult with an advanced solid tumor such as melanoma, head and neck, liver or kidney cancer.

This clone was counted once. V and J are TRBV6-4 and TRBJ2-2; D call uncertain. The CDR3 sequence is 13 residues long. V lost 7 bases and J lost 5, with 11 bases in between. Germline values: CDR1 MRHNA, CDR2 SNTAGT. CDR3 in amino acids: CASTPGVTGELFF. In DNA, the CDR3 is TGTGCCAGCACCCCCGGAGTGACCGGGGAGCTGTTTTTT.

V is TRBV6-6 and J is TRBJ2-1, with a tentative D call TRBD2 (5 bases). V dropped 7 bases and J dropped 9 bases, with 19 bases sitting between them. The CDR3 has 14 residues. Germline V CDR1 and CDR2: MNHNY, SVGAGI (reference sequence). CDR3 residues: CASIQVLGLGEQFF. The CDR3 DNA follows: TGTGCCAGCATTCAAGTACTAGGATTGGGTGAGCAGTTCTTC.

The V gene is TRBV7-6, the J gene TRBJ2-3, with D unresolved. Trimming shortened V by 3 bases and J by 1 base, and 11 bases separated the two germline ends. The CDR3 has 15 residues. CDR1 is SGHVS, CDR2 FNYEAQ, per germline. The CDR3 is CASSFQVRGTDTQYF. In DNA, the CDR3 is TGTGCCAGCAGCTTCCAGGTCCGGGGCACAGATACGCAGTATTTT. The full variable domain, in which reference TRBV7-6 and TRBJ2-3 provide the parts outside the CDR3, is GAGVSQSPRYKVTKRGQDVALRCDPISGHVSLYWYRQALGQGPEFLTYFNYEAQQDKSGLPNDRFSAERPEGSISTLTIQRTEQRDSAMYRCASSFQVRGTDTQYFGPGTRLTVL.

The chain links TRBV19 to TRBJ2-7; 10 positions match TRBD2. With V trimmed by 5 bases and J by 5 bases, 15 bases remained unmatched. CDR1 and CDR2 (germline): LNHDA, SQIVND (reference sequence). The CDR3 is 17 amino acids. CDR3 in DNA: TGTGCCAGTAGTCCCAGGGGGCTAGCGGGAGCGGTGGACGAGCAGTACTTC. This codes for CASSPRGLAGAVDEQYF.

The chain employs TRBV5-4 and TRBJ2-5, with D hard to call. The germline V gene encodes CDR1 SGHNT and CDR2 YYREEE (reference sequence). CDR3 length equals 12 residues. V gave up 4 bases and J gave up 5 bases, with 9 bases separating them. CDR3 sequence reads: CASSPAPETQYF. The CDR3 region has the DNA TGTGCCAGCAGCCCGGCCCCGGAGACCCAGTACTTC.

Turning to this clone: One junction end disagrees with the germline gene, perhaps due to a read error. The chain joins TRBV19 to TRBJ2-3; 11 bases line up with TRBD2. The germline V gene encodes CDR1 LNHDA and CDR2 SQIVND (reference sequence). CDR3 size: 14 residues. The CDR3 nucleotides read TGTGCCAGTAGTCTAAGCACAACTAGCGGGAGCTTTAATTTT. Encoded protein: CASSLSTTSGSFNF.

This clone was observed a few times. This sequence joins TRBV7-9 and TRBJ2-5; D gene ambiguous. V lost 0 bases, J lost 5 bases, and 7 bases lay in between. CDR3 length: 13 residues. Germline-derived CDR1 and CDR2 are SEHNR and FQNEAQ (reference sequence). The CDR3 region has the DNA TGTGCCAGCAGCTTAGCAGGTGGGGAGACCCAGTACTTC. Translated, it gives CASSLAGGETQYF.

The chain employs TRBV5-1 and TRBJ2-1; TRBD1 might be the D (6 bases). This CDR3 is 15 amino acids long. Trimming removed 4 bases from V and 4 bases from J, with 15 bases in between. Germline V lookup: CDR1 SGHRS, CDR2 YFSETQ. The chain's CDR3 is CASSPNTGSYNEQFF. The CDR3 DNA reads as TGCGCCAGCAGCCCAAATACAGGGTCTTACAATGAGCAGTTCTTC.

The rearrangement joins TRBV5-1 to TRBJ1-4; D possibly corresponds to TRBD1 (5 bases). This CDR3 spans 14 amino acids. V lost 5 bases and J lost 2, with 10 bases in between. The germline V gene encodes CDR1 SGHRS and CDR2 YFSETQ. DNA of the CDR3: TGCGCCAGCAGAGAGGGGTCGACTAATGAAAAACTGTTTTTT. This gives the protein CASREGSTNEKLFF.

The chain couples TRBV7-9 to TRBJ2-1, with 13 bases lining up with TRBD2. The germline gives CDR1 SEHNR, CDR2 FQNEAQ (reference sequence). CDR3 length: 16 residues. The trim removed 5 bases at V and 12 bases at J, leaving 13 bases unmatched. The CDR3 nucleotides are TGTGCCAGCAGCCCCCTCGGACTAGCGGGGGTAGTAAGGCAGTTCTTC. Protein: CASSPLGLAGVVRQFF.

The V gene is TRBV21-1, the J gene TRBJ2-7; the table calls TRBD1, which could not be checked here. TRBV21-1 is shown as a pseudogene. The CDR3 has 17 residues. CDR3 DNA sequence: TGTGCCAGCAGCAAAGCAGTTAGGAGACAGAGCTCCTACGAGCAGTACTTC. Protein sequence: CASSKAVRRQSSYEQYF.

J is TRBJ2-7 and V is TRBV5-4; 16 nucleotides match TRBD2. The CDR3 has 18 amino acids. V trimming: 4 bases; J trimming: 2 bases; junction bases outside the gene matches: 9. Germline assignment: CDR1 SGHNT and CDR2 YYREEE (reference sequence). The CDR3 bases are TGTGCCAGCAGCCCGGGGACTAGCGGGAGGGCCCAGCCCTACGAGCAGTACTTC. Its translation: CASSPGTSGRAQPYEQYF.

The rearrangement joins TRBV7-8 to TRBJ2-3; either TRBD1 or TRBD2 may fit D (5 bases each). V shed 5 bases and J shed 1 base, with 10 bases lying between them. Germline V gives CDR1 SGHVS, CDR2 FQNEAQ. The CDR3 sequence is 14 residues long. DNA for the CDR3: TGTGCCAGCAGCCTCCGAGGGGGCACAGATACGCAGTATTTT. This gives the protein CASSLRGGTDTQYF.

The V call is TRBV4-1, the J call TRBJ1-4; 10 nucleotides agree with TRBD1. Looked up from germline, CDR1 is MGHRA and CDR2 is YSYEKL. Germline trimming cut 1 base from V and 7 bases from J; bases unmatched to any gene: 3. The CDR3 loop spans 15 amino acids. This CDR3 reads CASSQAGTGVEKLFF. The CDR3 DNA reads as TGCGCCAGCAGCCAAGCCGGGACAGGGGTTGAAAAACTGTTTTTT.

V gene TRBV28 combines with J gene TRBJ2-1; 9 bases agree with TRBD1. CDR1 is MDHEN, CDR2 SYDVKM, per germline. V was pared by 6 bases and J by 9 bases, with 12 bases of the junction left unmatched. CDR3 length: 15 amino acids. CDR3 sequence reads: CASRARDRVWSEQFF. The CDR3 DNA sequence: TGTGCCAGCAGGGCCCGGGACAGGGTATGGAGTGAGCAGTTCTTC. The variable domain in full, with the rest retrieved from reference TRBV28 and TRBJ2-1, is DVKVTQSSRYLVKRTGEKVFLECVQDMDHENMFWYRQDPGLGLRLIYFSYDVKMKEKGDIPEGYSVSREKKERFSLILESASTNQTSMYLCASRARDRVWSEQFFGPGTRLTVL.

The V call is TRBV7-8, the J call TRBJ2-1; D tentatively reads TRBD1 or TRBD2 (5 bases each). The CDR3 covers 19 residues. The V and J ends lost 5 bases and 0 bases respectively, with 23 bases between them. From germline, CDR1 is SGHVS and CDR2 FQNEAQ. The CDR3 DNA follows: TGTGCCAGCAGCGGCACCGGGACGTCCACTCCGAGCTCCTACAATGAGCAGTTCTTC. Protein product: CASSGTGTSTPSSYNEQFF. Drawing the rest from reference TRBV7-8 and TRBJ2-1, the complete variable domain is GAGVSQSPRYKVAKRGQDVALRCDPISGHVSLFWYQQALGQGPEFLTYFQNEAQLDKSGLPSDRFFAERPEGSVSTLKIQRTQQEDSAVYLCASSGTGTSTPSSYNEQFFGPGTRLTVL.

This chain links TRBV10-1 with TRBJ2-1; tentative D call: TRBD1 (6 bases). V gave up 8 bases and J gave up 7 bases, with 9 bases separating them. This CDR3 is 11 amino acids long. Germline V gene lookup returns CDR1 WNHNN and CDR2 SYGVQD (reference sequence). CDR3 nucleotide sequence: TGCGCCAGCGGTAGGGGGAATGAGCAGTTCTTC. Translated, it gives CASGRGNEQFF.

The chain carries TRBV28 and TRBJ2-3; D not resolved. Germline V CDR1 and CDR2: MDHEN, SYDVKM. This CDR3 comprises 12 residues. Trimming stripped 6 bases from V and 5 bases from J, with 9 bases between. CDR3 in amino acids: CASRGFRDTQYF. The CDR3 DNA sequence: TGTGCCAGCAGGGGTTTTCGAGATACGCAGTATTTT.

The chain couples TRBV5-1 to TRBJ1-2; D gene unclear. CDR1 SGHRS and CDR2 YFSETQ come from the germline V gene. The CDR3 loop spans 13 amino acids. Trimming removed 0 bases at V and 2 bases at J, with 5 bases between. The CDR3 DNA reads TGCGCCAGCAGCTTGGATGGAAACTATGGCTACACCTTC. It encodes CASSLDGNYGYTF.